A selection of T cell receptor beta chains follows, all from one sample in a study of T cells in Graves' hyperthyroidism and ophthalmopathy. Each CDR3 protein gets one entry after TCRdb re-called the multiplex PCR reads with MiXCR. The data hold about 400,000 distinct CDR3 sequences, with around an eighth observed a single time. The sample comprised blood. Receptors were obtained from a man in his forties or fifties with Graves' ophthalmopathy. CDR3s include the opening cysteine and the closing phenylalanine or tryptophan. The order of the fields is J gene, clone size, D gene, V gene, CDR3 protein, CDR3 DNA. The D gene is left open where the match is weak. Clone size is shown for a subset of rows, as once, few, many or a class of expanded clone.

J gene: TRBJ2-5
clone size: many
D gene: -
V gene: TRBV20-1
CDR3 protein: CSARGPRSSTKETQYF
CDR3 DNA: TGCAGTGCTAGAGGCCCCCGGAGTTCAACCAAAGAGACCCAGTACTTC

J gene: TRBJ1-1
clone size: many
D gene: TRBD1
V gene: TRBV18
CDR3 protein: CASSPGQGRPEAFF
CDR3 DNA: TGTGCCAGCTCACCCGGACAGGGTAGGCCTGAAGCTTTCTTT

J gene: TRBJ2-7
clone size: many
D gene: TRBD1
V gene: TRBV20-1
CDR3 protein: CSARYRDRPYEQYF
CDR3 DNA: TGCAGTGCTAGATACCGGGACAGGCCCTACGAGCAGTACTTC

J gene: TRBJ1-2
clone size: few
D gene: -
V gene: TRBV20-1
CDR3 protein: CSARAAAGANYGYTF
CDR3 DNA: TGCAGTGCTAGAGCCGCGGCAGGAGCTAACTATGGCTACACCTTC

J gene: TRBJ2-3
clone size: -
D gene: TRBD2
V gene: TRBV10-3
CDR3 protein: CAITKTGLAGLDTQYF
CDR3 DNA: TGTGCCATCACCAAAACGGGACTAGCGGGACTAGATACGCAGTATTTT

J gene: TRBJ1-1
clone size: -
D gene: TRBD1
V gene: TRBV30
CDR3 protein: CAWSKLRGGGEAFF
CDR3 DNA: TGTGCCTGGAGTAAACTCAGGGGGGGGGGTGAAGCTTTCTTT

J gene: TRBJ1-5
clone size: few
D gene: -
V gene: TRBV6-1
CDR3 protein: CASRTIRQATNQPQHF
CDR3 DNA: TGTGCCAGCAGGACCATAAGACAGGCTACCAATCAGCCCCAGCATTTT

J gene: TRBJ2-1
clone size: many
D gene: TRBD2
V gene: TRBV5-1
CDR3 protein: CASSPGLAASSYNEQFF
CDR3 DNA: TGCGCCAGCAGCCCGGGACTAGCGGCAAGCTCCTACAATGAGCAGTTCTTC

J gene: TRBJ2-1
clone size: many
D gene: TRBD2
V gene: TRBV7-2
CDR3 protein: CASSLVWREGNEQFF
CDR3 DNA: TGTGCCAGCAGCTTAGTTTGGCGGGAGGGCAATGAGCAGTTCTTC

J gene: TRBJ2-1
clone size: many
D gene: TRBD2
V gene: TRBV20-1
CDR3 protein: CSATGTTLYNEQFF
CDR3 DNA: TGCAGTGCTACCGGGACTACCCTCTACAATGAGCAGTTCTTC

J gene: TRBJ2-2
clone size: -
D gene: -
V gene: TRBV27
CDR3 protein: CASNLNTGELFF
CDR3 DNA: TGTGCCAGCAATCTTAACACCGGGGAGCTGTTTTTT

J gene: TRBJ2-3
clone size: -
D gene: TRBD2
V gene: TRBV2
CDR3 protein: CASSPGTSGRGDTQYF
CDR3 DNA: TGTGCCAGCAGCCCTGGGACTAGCGGGAGGGGAGATACGCAGTATTTT

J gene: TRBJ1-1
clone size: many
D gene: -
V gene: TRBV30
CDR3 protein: CAWSIGTWEEAFF
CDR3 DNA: TGTGCCTGGAGTATCGGAACTTGGGAGGAAGCTTTCTTT

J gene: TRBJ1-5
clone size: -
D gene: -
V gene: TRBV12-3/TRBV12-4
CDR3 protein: CASSLVSGVSNQPQHF
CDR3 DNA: TGTGCCAGCAGTTTAGTCTCTGGGGTCAGCAATCAGCCCCAGCATTTT

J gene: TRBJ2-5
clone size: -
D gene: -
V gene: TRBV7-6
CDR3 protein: CASSYLTGFGTQYF
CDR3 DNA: TGTGCCAGCAGCTATTTAACAGGGTTTGGGACCCAGTACTTC

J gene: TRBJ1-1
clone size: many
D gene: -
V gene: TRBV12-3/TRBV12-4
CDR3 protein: CASSRNGGYTEAFF
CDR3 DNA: TGTGCCAGCAGTCGTAATGGGGGATACACTGAAGCTTTCTTT

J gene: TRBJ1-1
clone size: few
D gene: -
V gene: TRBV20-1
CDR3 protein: CSARPPQNTEAFF
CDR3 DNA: TGCAGTGCTAGACCCCCCCAAAACACTGAAGCTTTCTTT

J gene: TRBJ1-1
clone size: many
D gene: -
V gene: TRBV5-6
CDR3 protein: CASSLRIMNTEAFF
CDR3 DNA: TGTGCCAGCAGCTTGCGGATCATGAACACTGAAGCTTTCTTT

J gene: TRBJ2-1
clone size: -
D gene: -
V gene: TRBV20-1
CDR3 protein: CSARDSGTSYNEQFF
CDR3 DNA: TGCAGTGCTAGGGACAGCGGGACTTCCTACAATGAGCAGTTCTTC

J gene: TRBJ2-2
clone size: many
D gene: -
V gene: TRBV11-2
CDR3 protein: CASSLVITVDRGELFF
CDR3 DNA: TGTGCCAGCAGCTTAGTTATAACTGTAGACCGCGGGGAGCTGTTTTTT

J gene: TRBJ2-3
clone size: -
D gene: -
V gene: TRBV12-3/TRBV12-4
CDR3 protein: CASKVRETDTQYF
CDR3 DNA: TGTGCCAGCAAGGTACGAGAAACAGATACGCAGTATTTT

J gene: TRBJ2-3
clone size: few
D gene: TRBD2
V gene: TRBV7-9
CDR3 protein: CASSVRIRLAGGHTDTQYF
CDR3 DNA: TGTGCCAGCAGCGTACGAATCAGGCTAGCGGGAGGACACACAGATACGCAGTATTTT

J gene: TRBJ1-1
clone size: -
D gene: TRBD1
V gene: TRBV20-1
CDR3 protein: CSARGSRTGVNTEAFF
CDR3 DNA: TGCAGTGCTAGAGGATCGAGGACAGGGGTGAACACTGAAGCTTTCTTT

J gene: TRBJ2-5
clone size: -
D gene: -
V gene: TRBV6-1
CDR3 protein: CASSPPDRRQETQYF
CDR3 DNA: TGTGCCAGCAGCCCACCGGACAGAAGACAAGAGACCCAGTACTTC

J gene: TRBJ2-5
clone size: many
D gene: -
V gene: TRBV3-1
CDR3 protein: CASIGIQETQYF
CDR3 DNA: TGTGCCAGCATTGGGATCCAAGAGACCCAGTACTTC